This TCR beta chain stems from a study of monozygotic twins with inflammatory bowel disease. TCRdb reprocessed the 5' RACE reads, with one entry per CDR3 protein and no DNA. This table holds approximately 390,000 distinct CDR3 sequences. The length of the CDR3 is 14 residues. Germline CDR1 and CDR2: ENHRY and SYGVKD. The chain is built from TRBV10-3 and TRBJ1-3; there is no DNA to check the TCRdb D call of TRBD1. The source of this sequence is a human donor with ulcerative colitis or Crohn's disease, or a healthy co-twin of an affected twin (not recorded which). What was sequenced was blood. CDR3 in amino acids: CAISERTAQNTIYF.